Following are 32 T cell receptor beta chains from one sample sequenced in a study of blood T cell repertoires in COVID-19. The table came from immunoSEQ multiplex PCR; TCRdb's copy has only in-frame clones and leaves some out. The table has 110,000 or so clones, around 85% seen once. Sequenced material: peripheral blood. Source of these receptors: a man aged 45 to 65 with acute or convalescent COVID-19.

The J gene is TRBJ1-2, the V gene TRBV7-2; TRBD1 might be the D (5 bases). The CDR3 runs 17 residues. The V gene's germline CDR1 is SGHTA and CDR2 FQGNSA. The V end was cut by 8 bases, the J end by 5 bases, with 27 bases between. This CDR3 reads CASGLMGTGFYRYGYTF. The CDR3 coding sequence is TGTGCCAGCGGATTGATGGGAACAGGATTTTATCGATATGGCTACACCTTC.

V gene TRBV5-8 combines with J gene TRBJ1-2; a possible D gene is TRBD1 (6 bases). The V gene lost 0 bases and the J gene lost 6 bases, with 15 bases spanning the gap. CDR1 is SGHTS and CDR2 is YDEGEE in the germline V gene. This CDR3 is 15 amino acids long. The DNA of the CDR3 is TGTGCCAGCAGCTTGGCGGGGGGGGCAGCAAATGGCTACACCTTC. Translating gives CASSLAGGAANGYTF.

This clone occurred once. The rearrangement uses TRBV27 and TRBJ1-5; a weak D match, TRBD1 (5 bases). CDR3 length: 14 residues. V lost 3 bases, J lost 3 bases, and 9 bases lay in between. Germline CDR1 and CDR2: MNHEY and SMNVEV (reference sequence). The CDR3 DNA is TGTGCCAGCAGTTTTGTAGGGGACAATCAGCCCCAGCATTTT. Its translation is CASSFVGDNQPQHF.

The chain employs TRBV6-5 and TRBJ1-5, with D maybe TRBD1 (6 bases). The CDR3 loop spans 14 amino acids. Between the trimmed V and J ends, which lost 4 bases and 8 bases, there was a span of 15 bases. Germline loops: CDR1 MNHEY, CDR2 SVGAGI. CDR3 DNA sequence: TGTGCCAGCAGTTCCCTCAGGGGCGAGGAGCCCCAGCATTTT. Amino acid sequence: CASSSLRGEEPQHF.

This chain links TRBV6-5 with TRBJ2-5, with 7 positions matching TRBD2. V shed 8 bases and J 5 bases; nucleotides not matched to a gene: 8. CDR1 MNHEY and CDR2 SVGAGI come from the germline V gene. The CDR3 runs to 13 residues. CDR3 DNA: TGTGCCAGCGAGCCTAGCGGTTCGGAGACCCAGTACTTC. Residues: CASEPSGSETQYF.

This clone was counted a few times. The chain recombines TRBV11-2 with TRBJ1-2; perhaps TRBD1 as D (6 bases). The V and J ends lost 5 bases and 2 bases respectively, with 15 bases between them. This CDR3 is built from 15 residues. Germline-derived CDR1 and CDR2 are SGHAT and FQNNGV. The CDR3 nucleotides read TGTGCCAGCAGCCCCGGGACAATAAACAACTATGGCTACACCTTC. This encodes CASSPGTINNYGYTF.

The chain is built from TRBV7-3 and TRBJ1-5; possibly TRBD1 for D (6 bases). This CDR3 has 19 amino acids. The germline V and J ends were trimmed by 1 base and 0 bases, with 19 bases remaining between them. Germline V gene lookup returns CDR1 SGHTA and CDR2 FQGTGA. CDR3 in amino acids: CASSLNPPTGTNSNQPQHF. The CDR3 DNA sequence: TGTGCCAGCAGCTTAAATCCCCCCACCGGGACAAATAGCAATCAGCCCCAGCATTTT. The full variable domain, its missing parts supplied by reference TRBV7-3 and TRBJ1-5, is GAGVSQTPSNKVTEKGKYVELRCDPISGHTALYWYRQSLGQGPEFLIYFQGTGAADDSGLPNDRFFAVRPEGSVSTLKIQRTERGDSAVYLCASSLNPPTGTNSNQPQHFGDGTRLSIL.

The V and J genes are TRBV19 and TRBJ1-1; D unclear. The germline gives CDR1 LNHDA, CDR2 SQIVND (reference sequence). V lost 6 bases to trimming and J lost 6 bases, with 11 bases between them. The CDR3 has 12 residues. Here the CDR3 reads CASSGWSAEAFF. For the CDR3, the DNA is TGTGCCAGTAGCGGGTGGAGCGCTGAAGCTTTCTTT.

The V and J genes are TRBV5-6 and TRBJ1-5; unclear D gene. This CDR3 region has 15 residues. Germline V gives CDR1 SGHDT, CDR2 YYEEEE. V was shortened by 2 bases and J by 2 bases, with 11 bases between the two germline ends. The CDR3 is CASSLGPEGNQPQHF. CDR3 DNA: TGTGCCAGCAGCTTAGGTCCGGAGGGCAATCAGCCCCAGCATTTT.

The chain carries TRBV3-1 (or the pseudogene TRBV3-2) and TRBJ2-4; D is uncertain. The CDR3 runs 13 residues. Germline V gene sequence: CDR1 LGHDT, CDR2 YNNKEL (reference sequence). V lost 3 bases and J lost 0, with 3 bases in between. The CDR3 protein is CASSHLAKNIQYF. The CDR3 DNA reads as TGTGCCAGCAGCCACCTAGCCAAAAACATTCAGTACTTC.

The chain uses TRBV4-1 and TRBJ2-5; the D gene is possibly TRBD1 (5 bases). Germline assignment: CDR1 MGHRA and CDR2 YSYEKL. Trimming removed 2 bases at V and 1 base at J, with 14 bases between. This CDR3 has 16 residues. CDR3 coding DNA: TGCGCCAGCAGCCAAAACAGGCTTAATTCCCAAGAGACCCAGTACTTC. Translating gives CASSQNRLNSQETQYF.

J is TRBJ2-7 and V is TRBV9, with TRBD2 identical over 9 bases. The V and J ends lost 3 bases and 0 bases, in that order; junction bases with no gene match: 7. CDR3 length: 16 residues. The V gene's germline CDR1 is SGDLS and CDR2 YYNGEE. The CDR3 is CASSASGTSTSYEQYF. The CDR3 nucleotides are TGTGCCAGCAGCGCCTCCGGGACTAGCACCTCCTACGAGCAGTACTTC.

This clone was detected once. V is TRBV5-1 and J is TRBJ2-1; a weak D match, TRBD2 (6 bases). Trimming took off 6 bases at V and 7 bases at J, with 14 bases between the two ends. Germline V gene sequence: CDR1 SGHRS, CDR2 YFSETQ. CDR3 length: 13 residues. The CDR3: CASTSDNGNEQFF. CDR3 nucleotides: TGCGCCAGCACTAGCGACAATGGGAATGAGCAGTTCTTC.

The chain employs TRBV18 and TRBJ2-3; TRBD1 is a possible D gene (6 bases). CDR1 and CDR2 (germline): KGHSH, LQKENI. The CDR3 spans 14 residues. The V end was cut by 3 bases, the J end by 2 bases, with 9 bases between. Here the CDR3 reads CASSPQGITDTQYF. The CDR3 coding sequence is TGTGCCAGCTCACCCCAGGGGATCACAGATACGCAGTATTTT.

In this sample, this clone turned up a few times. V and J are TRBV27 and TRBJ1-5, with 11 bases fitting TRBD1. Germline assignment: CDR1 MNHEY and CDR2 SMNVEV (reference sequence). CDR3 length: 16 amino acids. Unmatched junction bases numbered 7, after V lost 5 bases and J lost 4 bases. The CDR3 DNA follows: TGTGCCAGCAGTCCGCGGGACAGGGGGTCAAATCAGCCCCAGCATTTT. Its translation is CASSPRDRGSNQPQHF.

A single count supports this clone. CDR3 in DNA: TGCGCCAGCAGCTTGAGCAGGGGGGTCTTCAGGGAAGCTTTCTTT. It codes for CASSLSRGVFREAFF. The rearrangement uses TRBV5-1 and TRBJ1-1, with TRBD1 matching over 7 bases. The germline V gene has CDR1 SGHRS and CDR2 YFSETQ. The V segment lost 1 base and the J segment 8 bases; nucleotides outside the gene matches: 11. The CDR3 totals 15 residues.

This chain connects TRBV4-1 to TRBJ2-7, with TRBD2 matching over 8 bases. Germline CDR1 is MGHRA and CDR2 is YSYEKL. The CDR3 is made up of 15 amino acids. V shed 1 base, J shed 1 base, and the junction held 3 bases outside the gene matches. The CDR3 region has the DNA TGCGCCAGCAGCCAAGGGAGCGGGAGTTCCTACGAGCAGTACTTC. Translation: CASSQGSGSSYEQYF.

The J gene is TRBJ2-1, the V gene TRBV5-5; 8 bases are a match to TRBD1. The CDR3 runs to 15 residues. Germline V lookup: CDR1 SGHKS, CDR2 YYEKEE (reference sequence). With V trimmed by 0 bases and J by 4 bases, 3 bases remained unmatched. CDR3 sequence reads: CASSLVQGAYNEQFF. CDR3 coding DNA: TGTGCCAGCAGCTTGGTGCAGGGGGCTTACAATGAGCAGTTCTTC.

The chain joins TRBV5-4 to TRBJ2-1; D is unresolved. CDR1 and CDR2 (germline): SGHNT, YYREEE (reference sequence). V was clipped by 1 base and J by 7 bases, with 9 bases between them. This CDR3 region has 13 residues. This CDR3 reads CASSLSTVNEQFF. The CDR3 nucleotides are TGTGCCAGCAGCTTGTCTACAGTGAATGAGCAGTTCTTC.

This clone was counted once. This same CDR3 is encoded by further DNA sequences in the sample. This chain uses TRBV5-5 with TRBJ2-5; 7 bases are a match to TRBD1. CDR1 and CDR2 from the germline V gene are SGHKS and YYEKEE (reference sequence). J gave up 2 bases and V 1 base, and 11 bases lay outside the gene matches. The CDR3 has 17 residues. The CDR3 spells CASSLPKGAVGQETQYF. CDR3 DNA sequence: TGTGCCAGCAGCTTGCCCAAGGGGGCAGTCGGACAAGAGACCCAGTACTTC.

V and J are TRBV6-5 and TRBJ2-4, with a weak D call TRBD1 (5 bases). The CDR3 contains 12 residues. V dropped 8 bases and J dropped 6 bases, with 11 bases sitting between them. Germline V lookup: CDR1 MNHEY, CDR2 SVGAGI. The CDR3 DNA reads TGTGCCAGCGGCAGGGTCAGAAACATTCAGTACTTC. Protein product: CASGRVRNIQYF.

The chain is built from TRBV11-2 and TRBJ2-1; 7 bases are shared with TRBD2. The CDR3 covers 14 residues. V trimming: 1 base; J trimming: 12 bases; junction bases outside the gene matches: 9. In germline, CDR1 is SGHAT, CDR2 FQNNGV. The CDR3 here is CASSLAQRGDPQFF. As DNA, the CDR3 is TGTGCCAGCAGCTTAGCCCAGCGGGGAGACCCGCAGTTCTTC. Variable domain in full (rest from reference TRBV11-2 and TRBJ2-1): EAGVAQSPRYKIIEKRQSVAFWCNPISGHATLYWYQQILGQGPKLLIQFQNNGVVDDSQLPKDRFSAERLKGVDSTLKIQPAKLEDSAVYLCASSLAQRGDPQFFGPGTRLTVL.

CDR3 loop: CASSQQGAGRETQYF. The CDR3 DNA follows: TGTGCCAGCAGCCAACAGGGGGCGGGAAGGGAGACCCAGTACTTC. J is TRBJ2-5 and V is TRBV7-7, with 9 bases identical to TRBD1. This CDR3 spans 15 amino acids. V was pared by 5 bases and J by 5 bases, with 9 bases of the junction left unmatched. Germline CDR1 reads SSHAT; CDR2 reads FNYEAQ (reference sequence).

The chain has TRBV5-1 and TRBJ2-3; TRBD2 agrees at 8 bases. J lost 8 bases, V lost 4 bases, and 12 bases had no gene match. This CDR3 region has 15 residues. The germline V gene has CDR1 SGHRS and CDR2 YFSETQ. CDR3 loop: CASSQGLGGAGTQYF. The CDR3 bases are TGCGCCAGCAGCCAAGGACTCGGGGGGGCAGGTACGCAGTATTTT.

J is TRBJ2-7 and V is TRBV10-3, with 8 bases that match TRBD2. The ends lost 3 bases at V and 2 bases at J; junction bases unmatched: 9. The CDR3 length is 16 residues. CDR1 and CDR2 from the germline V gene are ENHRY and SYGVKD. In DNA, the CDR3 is TGTGCCATCAGTGATGGGCTAGCGGGCTTCACCTACGAGCAGTACTTC. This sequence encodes CAISDGLAGFTYEQYF.

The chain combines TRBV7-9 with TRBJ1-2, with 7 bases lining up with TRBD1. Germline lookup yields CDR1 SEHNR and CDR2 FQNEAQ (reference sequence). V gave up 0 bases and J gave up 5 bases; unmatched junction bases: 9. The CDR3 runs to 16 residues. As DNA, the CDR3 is TGTGCCAGCAGCTTAGCCGAAGGCAGGGGGTGGTATGGCTACACCTTC. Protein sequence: CASSLAEGRGWYGYTF.

The CDR3 nucleotides are TGTGCCAGCAGTTCGGGAGATGGTAATGAGCAGTTCTTC. Translating it yields CASSSGDGNEQFF. V is TRBV6-4 and J is TRBJ2-1; TRBD2 is a possible D gene (6 bases). The CDR3 is made up of 13 amino acids. CDR1 and CDR2 from the germline V gene are MRHNA and SNTAGT. The V and J ends lost 5 bases and 7 bases respectively, with 12 bases between them.

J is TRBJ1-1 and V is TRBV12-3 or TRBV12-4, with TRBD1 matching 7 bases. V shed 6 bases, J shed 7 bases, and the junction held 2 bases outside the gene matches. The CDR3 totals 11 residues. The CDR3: CASRQGDEAFF. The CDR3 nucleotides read TGTGCCAGCAGGCAGGGGGATGAAGCTTTCTTT.

The CDR3 loop reads CAWSVPFGNEQFF. CDR3 nucleotides: TGTGCCTGGAGTGTACCCTTCGGCAATGAGCAGTTCTTC. The chain is built from TRBV30 and TRBJ2-1; D not certain. Germline assignment: CDR1 GTSNPN and CDR2 SVGIG (reference sequence). The CDR3 runs 13 residues. V was pared by 0 bases and J by 6 bases, with 9 bases between.

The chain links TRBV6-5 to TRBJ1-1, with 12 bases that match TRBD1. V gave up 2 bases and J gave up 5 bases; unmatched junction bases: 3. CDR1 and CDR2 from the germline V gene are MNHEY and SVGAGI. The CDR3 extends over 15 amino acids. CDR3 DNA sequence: TGTGCCAGCAGTTACGGGACAGGGGGCACGACTGAAGCTTTCTTT. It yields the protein CASSYGTGGTTEAFF.

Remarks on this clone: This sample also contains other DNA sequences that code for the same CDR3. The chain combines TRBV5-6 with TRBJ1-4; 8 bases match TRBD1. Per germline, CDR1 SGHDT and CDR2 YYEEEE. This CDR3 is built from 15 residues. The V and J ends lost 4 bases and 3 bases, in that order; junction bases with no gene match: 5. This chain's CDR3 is CASSLLTGANEKLFF. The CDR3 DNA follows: TGTGCCAGCAGCCTATTGACAGGGGCTAATGAAAAACTGTTTTTT.

The CDR3 spells CASSSGTSGANTGELFF. The CDR3 region has the DNA TGTGCCAGCAGCTCTGGGACTAGCGGGGCGAACACCGGGGAGCTGTTTTTT. The chain joins TRBV7-6 to TRBJ2-2; TRBD2 aligns across 13 bases. This CDR3 spans 17 amino acids. Germline V gene lookup returns CDR1 SGHVS and CDR2 FNYEAQ. V was clipped by 4 bases and J by 0 bases; unmatched bases: 2. The full variable domain, its missing parts supplied by reference TRBV7-6 and TRBJ2-2, is GAGVSQSPRYKVTKRGQDVALRCDPISGHVSLYWYRQALGQGPEFLTYFNYEAQQDKSGLPNDRFSAERPEGSISTLTIQRTEQRDSAMYRCASSSGTSGANTGELFFGEGSRLTVL.